This T cell receptor beta chain was captured by sequencing in a study of cytomegalovirus exposure and HLA in healthy donors. Broader study findings: For cytomegalovirus status, the classifier reportedly gave diagnoses with high specificity and sensitivity.

60 Vbeta and 13 Jbeta primers were used in PCR. Sequenced by immunoSEQ multiplex PCR; TCRdb stores in-frame clones only, minus some. The table lists over 100,000 clones, 70% to 85% of them singletons. This clone was observed a few times. Its antigen is undetermined. The CDR3 is 13 amino acids. In germline, CDR1 is SGDLS, CDR2 YYNGEE. Deletions cut 3 bases from V and 4 bases from J, with 9 bases between. The sample was PBMCs. This sequence joins TRBV9 and TRBJ2-3, with D possibly TRBD1 on 6 matching bases. The sequence was obtained from a man aged 40-50 years in good health and CMV-seropositive. The CDR3 spells CASSEGGSDTQYF. The DNA of the CDR3 is TGTGCCAGCAGCGAAGGGGGTTCAGATACGCAGTATTTT.